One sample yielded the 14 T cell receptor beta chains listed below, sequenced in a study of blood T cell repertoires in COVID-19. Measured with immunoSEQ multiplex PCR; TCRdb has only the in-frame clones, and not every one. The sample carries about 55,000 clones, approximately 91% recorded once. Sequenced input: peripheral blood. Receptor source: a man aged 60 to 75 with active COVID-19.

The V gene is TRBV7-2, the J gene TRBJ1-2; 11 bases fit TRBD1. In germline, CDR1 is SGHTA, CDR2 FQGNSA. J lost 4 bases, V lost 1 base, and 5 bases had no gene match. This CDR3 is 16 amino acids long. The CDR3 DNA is TGTGCCAGCAGCTTAGGCGGACAGGGGGCATCCTATGGCTACACCTTC. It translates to CASSLGGQGASYGYTF. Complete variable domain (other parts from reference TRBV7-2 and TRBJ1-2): GAGVSQSPSNKVTEKGKDVELRCDPISGHTALYWYRQSLGQGLEFLIYFQGNSAPDKSGLPSDRFSAERTGGSVSTLTIQRTQQEDSAVYLCASSLGGQGASYGYTFGSGTRLTVV.

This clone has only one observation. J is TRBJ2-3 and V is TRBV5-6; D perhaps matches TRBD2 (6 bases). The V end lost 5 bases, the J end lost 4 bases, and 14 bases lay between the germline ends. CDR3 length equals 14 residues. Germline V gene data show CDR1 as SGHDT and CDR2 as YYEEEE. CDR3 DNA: TGTGCCAGCAGTCCCACCCCGGGGGCAGATACGCAGTATTTT. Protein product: CASSPTPGADTQYF.

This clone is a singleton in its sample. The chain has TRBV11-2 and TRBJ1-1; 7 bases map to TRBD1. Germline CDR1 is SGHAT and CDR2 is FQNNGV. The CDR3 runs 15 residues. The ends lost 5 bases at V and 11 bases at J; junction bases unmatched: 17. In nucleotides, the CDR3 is TGTGCCAGCAGCCCTTACGCCCGACAGGGTCGGGTTGCTTTCTTT. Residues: CASSPYARQGRVAFF.

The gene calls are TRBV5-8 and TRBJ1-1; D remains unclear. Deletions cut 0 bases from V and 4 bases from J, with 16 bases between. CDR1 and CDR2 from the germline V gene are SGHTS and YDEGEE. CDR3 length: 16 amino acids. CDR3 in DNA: TGTGCCAGCAGCTTGGGACCGGGCCGGGGTGGCACTGAAGCTTTCTTT. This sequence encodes CASSLGPGRGGTEAFF.

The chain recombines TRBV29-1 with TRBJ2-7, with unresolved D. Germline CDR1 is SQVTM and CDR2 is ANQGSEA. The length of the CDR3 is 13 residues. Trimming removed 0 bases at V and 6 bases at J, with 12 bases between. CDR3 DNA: TGCAGCGTTGAAGATGTTTCGGGTGGCGAGCAGTACTTC. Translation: CSVEDVSGGEQYF.

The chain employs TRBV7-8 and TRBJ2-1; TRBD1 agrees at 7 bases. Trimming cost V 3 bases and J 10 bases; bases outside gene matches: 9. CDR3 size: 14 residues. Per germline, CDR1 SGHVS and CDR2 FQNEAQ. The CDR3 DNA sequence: TGTGCCAGCAGCTTTCTAAACAGGGGCGACGAGCAGTTCTTC. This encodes CASSFLNRGDEQFF.

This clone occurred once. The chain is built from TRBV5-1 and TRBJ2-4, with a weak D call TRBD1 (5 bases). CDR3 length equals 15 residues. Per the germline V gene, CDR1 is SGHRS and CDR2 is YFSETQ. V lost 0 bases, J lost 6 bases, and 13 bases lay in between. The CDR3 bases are TGCGCCAGCAGCTTGGAGGCAGGGATGAGAAACATTCAGTACTTC. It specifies CASSLEAGMRNIQYF.

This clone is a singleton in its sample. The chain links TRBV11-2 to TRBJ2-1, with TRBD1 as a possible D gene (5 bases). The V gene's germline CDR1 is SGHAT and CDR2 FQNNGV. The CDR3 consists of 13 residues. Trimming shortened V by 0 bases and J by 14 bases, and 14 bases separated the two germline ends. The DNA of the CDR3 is TGTGCCAGCAGCTTAGATCTTACAGGCTACAAGTTCTTC. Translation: CASSLDLTGYKFF.

The CDR3 DNA sequence: TGTGCCAGCAGTATAGCGGATTCCTACAATGAGCAGTTCTTC. It specifies CASSIADSYNEQFF. The chain carries TRBV11-3 and TRBJ2-1; D is possibly TRBD2 (6 bases). V was clipped by 6 bases and J by 1 base, with 10 bases between them. Germline V gene sequence: CDR1 SGHNT, CDR2 YENEEA. This CDR3 comprises 14 residues.

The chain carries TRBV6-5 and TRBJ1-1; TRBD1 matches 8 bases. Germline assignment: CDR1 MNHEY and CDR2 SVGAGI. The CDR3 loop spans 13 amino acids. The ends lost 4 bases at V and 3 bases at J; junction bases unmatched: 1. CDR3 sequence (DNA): TGTGCCAGCAGTTCGACAGGGGACACTGAAGCTTTCTTT. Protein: CASSSTGDTEAFF.

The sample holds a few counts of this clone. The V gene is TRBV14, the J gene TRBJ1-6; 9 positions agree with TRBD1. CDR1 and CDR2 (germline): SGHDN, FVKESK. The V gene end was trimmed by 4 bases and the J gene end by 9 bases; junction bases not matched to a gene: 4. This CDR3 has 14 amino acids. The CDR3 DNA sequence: TGTGCCAGCAGCCGACGACAGGGGGGTTCACCCCTCCACTTT. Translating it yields CASSRRQGGSPLHF.

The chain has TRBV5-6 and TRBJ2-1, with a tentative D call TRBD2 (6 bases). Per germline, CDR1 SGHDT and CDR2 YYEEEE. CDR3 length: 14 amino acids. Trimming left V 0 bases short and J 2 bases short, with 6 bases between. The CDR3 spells CASSLAGAYNEQFF. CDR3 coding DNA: TGTGCCAGCAGCTTGGCGGGAGCCTACAATGAGCAGTTCTTC.

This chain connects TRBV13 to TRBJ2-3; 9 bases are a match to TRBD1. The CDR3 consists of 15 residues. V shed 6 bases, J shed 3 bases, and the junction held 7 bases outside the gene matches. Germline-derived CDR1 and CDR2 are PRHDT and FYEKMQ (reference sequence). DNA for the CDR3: TGTGCCAGCAGACGGGACAGGGCATTAACAGATACGCAGTATTTT. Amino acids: CASRRDRALTDTQYF.

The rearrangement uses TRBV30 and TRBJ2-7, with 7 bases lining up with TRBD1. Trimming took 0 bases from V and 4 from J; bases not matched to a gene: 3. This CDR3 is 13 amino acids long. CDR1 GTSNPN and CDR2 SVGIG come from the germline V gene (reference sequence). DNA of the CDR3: TGTGCCTGGAGTGTAGGGGGCCCATACGAGCAGTACTTC. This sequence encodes CAWSVGGPYEQYF.